Here is one T cell receptor beta chain with its context. This sample is drawn from a study of early T cells in non-severe SARS-CoV-2 infection. TCRdb ran MiXCR on the 5' RACE reads and lists one entry per CDR3 protein. The sample comprises about 64,000 distinct CDR3 sequences, around 20% of which are singletons, and 16% rests with the top ten. Trimming pared 6 bases from V and 5 bases from J, leaving 14 bases between. The CDR3 is 14 residues long. Per germline, CDR1 MDHEN and CDR2 SYDVKM. The specimen was whole blood, collected at baseline. The source of this sequence is an adult who was a healthcare worker with PCR-confirmed SARS-CoV-2 infection or an uninfected control (not recorded which). This chain connects TRBV28 to TRBJ1-5, with unresolved D. CDR3 in DNA: TGTGCCAGCAGGACGCCCGAGGTGCATCAGCCCCAGCATTTT. Its translation: CASRTPEVHQPQHF.